A selection of T cell receptor beta chains follows, all from one sample in a study of blood T cell repertoires in COVID-19. Sequencing was performed with immunoSEQ multiplex PCR; in TCRdb, only in-frame clones are kept and a portion is missing. The table includes 210,000 or so clones, around 80% detected once. The specimen was peripheral blood. These receptors were taken from a woman aged 35 to 49 with acute or convalescent COVID-19. The CDR3 runs from the conserved cysteine through the conserved F or W. D genes are given only for firm matches. The listing skips clone size in some rows; elsewhere it reads once, few, many or a size class.

d_call clone_size j_call v_call cdr3_nt cdr3_aa
. . TRBJ2-7 TRBV27 TGTGCCAGCAGCCAGATTGACAGTTTCTACGAGCAGTACTTC CASSQIDSFYEQYF
. once TRBJ2-1 TRBV6-2/TRBV6-3 TGTGCCAGCAGTTATAACTCGGTATACAATGAGCAGTTCTTC CASSYNSVYNEQFF
TRBD1 . TRBJ2-3 TRBV11-3 TGTGCCAGCAGCCATTCTGGACAGGGGTCGTCAAATACGCAGTATTTT CASSHSGQGSSNTQYF
. . TRBJ1-5 TRBV4-1 TGCGCCAGCAGCCGCCCTGGCCCGACTGTACTTCAGCCCCAGCATTTT CASSRPGPTVLQPQHF
. . TRBJ1-4 TRBV30 TGTGCCTGGAGCGAGCTAACTCCAACTAATGAAAAACTGTTTTTT CAWSELTPTNEKLFF
TRBD2 . TRBJ2-1 TRBV6-4 TGTGCCAGCAGTGTCCTTAGCGGGAACTACAATGAGCAGTTCTTC CASSVLSGNYNEQFF
. . TRBJ2-3 TRBV18 TGTGCCAGCTCACCGGTGGAGCGCACAGATACGCAGTATTTT CASSPVERTDTQYF
. . TRBJ1-1 TRBV29-1 TGCAGCGTTGAAGATCTTGGGGGGGCTGAAGCTTTCTTT CSVEDLGGAEAFF
. . TRBJ1-1 TRBV19 TGTGCCAGTAGTATCCCAGGCGCCAGGTTAGTTGAAGCTTTCTTT CASSIPGARLVEAFF
. . TRBJ1-2 TRBV25-1 TGTGCCAGCAGTGAAGGGGGGGTGACGGACTATGGCTACACCTTC CASSEGGVTDYGYTF
TRBD1 . TRBJ1-2 TRBV6-1 TGTGCCAGCAGTGTCGTCCCGGGACAGGGGCTTGGCTATGGCTACACCTTC CASSVVPGQGLGYGYTF
. . TRBJ2-4 TRBV24-1 TGTGCCACCAGAAGTCAGGGGAAACGCGATCTAAACATTCAGTACTTC CATRSQGKRDLNIQYF
. . TRBJ1-4 TRBV5-5 TGTGCCAGCAGCTTGGTAGGAGTTGATGAAAAACTGTTTTTT CASSLVGVDEKLFF
TRBD1 . TRBJ1-1 TRBV9 TGTGCCAGCAGCGTAGCTGCAGGGGCAGGGGGGAAAAACACTGAAGCTTTCTTT CASSVAAGAGGKNTEAFF
. . TRBJ2-5 TRBV27 TGTGCCAGCAGTTTATCGATCGGGGGTCTGGAGACCCAGTACTTC CASSLSIGGLETQYF
TRBD1 . TRBJ1-1 TRBV19 TGTGCCAGTAGGTCCCGGGACAGGGGAGGTAAGAGCACTGAAGCTTTCTTT CASRSRDRGGKSTEAFF
. . TRBJ2-3 TRBV29-1 TGCAGCGTCCGGACTTACACAGATACGCAGTATTTT CSVRTYTDTQYF
TRBD1 . TRBJ1-4 TRBV27 TGTGCCAGCTCCGACAGGGGGATTGAAAAACTGTTTTTT CASSDRGIEKLFF
TRBD1 . TRBJ1-2 TRBV5-6 TGTGCCAGCAGCGCTCAGGGGGCAGGGGGCTACACCTTC CASSAQGAGGYTF
TRBD1 . TRBJ1-2 TRBV27 TGTGCCAGCAGTTTAGGACAGGGGGTCGATGGCTACACCTTC CASSLGQGVDGYTF
TRBD2 . TRBJ2-1 TRBV12-3/TRBV12-4 TGTGCCAGCAGGACTAGCGGTTCAAATGAGCAGTTCTTC CASRTSGSNEQFF
TRBD1 . TRBJ2-1 TRBV3-1/TRBV3-2 TGTGCCAGCAGCCCGGGACAGGGGATCAGCTACAATGAGCAGTTCTTC CASSPGQGISYNEQFF
TRBD2 . TRBJ2-3 TRBV11-2 TGTGCCAGCAGCCTAGGAGGGGCGGGGGTCACAGATACGCAGTATTTT CASSLGGAGVTDTQYF
TRBD1 few TRBJ1-5 TRBV2 TGTGCCAGCAGGAGACAGGGGGCCCCTCAGCCCCAGCATTTT CASRRQGAPQPQHF
. . TRBJ1-4 TRBV30 TGTGCCTCGGGCGGGAATGAAAAACTGTTTTTT CASGGNEKLFF
. once TRBJ2-3 TRBV5-8 TGTGCCAGCAGCTTGTTTCTCCTCCCCCAGGGAGATACGCAGTATTTT CASSLFLLPQGDTQYF
TRBD1 . TRBJ2-7 TRBV4-3 TGCGCCAGCAGCCGGGGCCGGGACAGTTACGAGCAGTACTTC CASSRGRDSYEQYF
TRBD2 . TRBJ2-7 TRBV5-6 TGTGCCAGCAGCTTAGCGGGGAACGTCGAGCAGTACTTC CASSLAGNVEQYF
. few TRBJ2-1 TRBV18 TGTGCCAGCTCACCCTGGACAGAATCTGACAATGAGCAGTTCTTC CASSPWTESDNEQFF
. . TRBJ1-5 TRBV4-3 TGCGCCAGCAGCCTGGGGGGGGATCAGCCCCAGCATTTT CASSLGGDQPQHF
. . TRBJ1-1 TRBV11-2 TGTGCCAGCAGCGCCGTTGGCCGAATGAACACTGAAGCTTTCTTT CASSAVGRMNTEAFF
TRBD1 once TRBJ2-7 TRBV7-2 TGTGCCAGCAGCTCCACAGGGGTGGGCGAGCAGTACTTC CASSSTGVGEQYF
TRBD1 . TRBJ1-6 TRBV4-1 TGCGCCAGCAGCCCCTCGGACAGGCCGAATTCACCCCTCCACTTT CASSPSDRPNSPLHF
. . TRBJ2-1 TRBV5-5 TGTGCCAGCAGCTTGGAGGACAGTATTTACAATGAGCAGTTCTTC CASSLEDSIYNEQFF
TRBD1 once TRBJ1-2 TRBV6-6 TGTGCCAGCAGTTTAACAGGGGCGGACTATGGCTACACCTTC CASSLTGADYGYTF
. . TRBJ1-6 TRBV18 TGTGCCAGCTCACCTGGAACAGCACGCTATAATTCACCCCTCCACTTT CASSPGTARYNSPLHF
. . TRBJ2-7 TRBV18 TGTGCCAGCTCACTTTCCAGGGATGCCGAGCAGTACTTC CASSLSRDAEQYF
TRBD1 medium-sized TRBJ2-7 TRBV10-3 TGTGCCATCAGTGAACCTCGGGACAGAGACTTCTCCTACGAGCAGTACTTC CAISEPRDRDFSYEQYF
. once TRBJ2-3 TRBV3-1/TRBV3-2 TGTGCCAGCAGCCAACCTACTAGCAGGATAGATACGCAGTATTTT CASSQPTSRIDTQYF
TRBD2 . TRBJ2-3 TRBV2 TGTGCCAGCAGTGCGACTAGCGGGAGGGCGACCCATGCGGATACGCAGTATTTT CASSATSGRATHADTQYF
. . TRBJ2-1 TRBV24-1 TGTGCCACCACACCGGGATCTAGGGAGAACAATGAGCAGTTCTTC CATTPGSRENNEQFF
TRBD1 . TRBJ2-1 TRBV7-2 TGTGCCAGCAGCTTGGTAAGAACCGGACAGGGGAATGAGCAGTTCTTC CASSLVRTGQGNEQFF
. . TRBJ2-1 TRBV6-5 TGTGCCAGCAGTTACTCAGGGACTCTGAACAATGAGCAGTTCTTC CASSYSGTLNNEQFF
TRBD1 few TRBJ2-7 TRBV30 TGTGCCTGGGGAGACAGGGCCCACGAGCAGTACTTC CAWGDRAHEQYF
TRBD1 . TRBJ2-3 TRBV9 TGTGCCAGCAGCTCCCGGACAGGGGTGCGCACAGATACGCAGTATTTT CASSSRTGVRTDTQYF
TRBD2 . TRBJ2-3 TRBV6-1 TGTGCCAGCAGTGAAGCGCTGTCTAGCGGGCTGACCACAGATACGCAGTATTTT CASSEALSSGLTTDTQYF
. . TRBJ1-1 TRBV27 TGTGCCAGCAGTCTTTGGAGTAGCACTGAAGCTTTCTTT CASSLWSSTEAFF
. . TRBJ2-2 TRBV11-2 TGTGCCAGCAGCCTCAGCAGGTCAGGGACCGGGGAGCTGTTTTTT CASSLSRSGTGELFF
. few TRBJ1-2 TRBV5-5 TGTGCCAGCAGCTTGGTTCGGACCGGGACAACAAAATTCGCGAACTATGGCTACACCTTC CASSLVRTGTTKFANYGYTF
TRBD1 . TRBJ1-3 TRBV12-3/TRBV12-4 TGTGCCAGCGGGACAGGGGACCACACCATATATTTT CASGTGDHTIYF
. . TRBJ2-2 TRBV6-5 TGTGCCAGCAGGGCCACCGGGGAGCTGTTTTTT CASRATGELFF
TRBD2 . TRBJ2-3 TRBV10-3 TGTGCCATCAGTGAACTGGCGGGAGTAGGCACAGATACGCAGTATTTT CAISELAGVGTDTQYF
TRBD2 . TRBJ2-1 TRBV7-2 TGTGCCAGCAGATCCGAGGGAGGGGACTTCGTTTACAATGAGCAGTTCTTC CASRSEGGDFVYNEQFF
. . TRBJ1-6 TRBV12-3/TRBV12-4 TGTGCCAGCAGCATACAGGGTTCACCCCTCCACTTT CASSIQGSPLHF
TRBD1 . TRBJ1-2 TRBV6-6 TGTGCCAGCAGGCCCGATGGACAGGGACACGGCTACACCTTC CASRPDGQGHGYTF
TRBD2 . TRBJ2-1 TRBV2 TGTGCCAGCAGTGAAGGCCTAGCGGGAGGGGTGGGTGAGCAGTTCTTC CASSEGLAGGVGEQFF
. . TRBJ2-3 TRBV3-1/TRBV3-2 TGTGCCAGCAGCCCCGAAACGGGATTTGGGACAGATACGCAGTATTTT CASSPETGFGTDTQYF
. . TRBJ1-2 TRBV30 TGTGCCTGGAGTCCCCTACCCCAAATGGACTATGGCTACACCTTC CAWSPLPQMDYGYTF
TRBD2 . TRBJ2-7 TRBV14 TGTGCCAGCCTGGGACTAGTGGGTGACGAGCAGTACTTC CASLGLVGDEQYF
. . TRBJ1-1 TRBV5-1 TGCGCCAGCAGCGGGGGGACTGAAGCTTTCTTT CASSGGTEAFF